Below, 18 T cell receptor beta chains from the same sample are listed, as sequenced in a study of OX40 agonist ivuxolimab in advanced cancers. The table came from immunoSEQ multiplex PCR; TCRdb's copy has only in-frame clones and leaves some out. The sample has 35,000 to 55,000 clones, around 84% seen once. This material consisted of CD4+ or CD8+ T cells sorted from blood, taken in a trial of the OX40 agonist ivuxolimab. The receptors stem from an adult with an advanced solid tumor such as melanoma, head and neck, liver or kidney cancer.

The chain employs TRBV28 and TRBJ2-7; TRBD2 is a possible D gene (6 bases). This CDR3 is built from 17 residues. Trimming stripped 7 bases from V and 3 bases from J, with 25 bases between. CDR1 is MDHEN, CDR2 SYDVKM, per germline. The CDR3 protein is CASTSEKIAADLYEQYF. As DNA, the CDR3 is TGTGCCAGCACCAGCGAGAAGATAGCGGCCGACCTCTACGAGCAGTACTTC. Full variable domain (remainder filled in from reference TRBV28 and TRBJ2-7): DVKVTQSSRYLVKRTGEKVFLECVQDMDHENMFWYRQDPGLGLRLIYFSYDVKMKEKGDIPEGYSVSREKKERFSLILESASTNQTSMYLCASTSEKIAADLYEQYFGPGTRLTVT.

The chain couples TRBV27 to TRBJ2-3; 8 nucleotides match TRBD2. The CDR3 is 16 residues long. Unmatched junction bases numbered 8, after V lost 2 bases and J lost 4 bases. CDR1 is MNHEY and CDR2 is SMNVEV in the germline V gene (reference sequence). CDR3 residues: CASSLLEAGGPDTQYF. The CDR3, as DNA: TGTGCCAGCAGTTTACTGGAGGCGGGAGGCCCAGATACGCAGTATTTT.

The V and J genes are TRBV6-5 and TRBJ2-7; 9 positions match TRBD1. Germline V CDR1 and CDR2: MNHEY, SVGAGI. V gave up 4 bases and J gave up 0 bases; unmatched junction bases: 4. This CDR3 comprises 15 residues. The DNA for the CDR3 is TGTGCCAGCAGTTGGGGGACAGGGCCCTCCTACGAGCAGTACTTC. Translation: CASSWGTGPSYEQYF.

CDR3 protein: CASSSGTGSYEQYF. CDR3 coding DNA: TGTGCCAGCAGCTCCGGGACTGGCTCCTACGAGCAGTACTTC. This chain connects TRBV11-3 to TRBJ2-5; a possible D gene is TRBD2 (6 bases). The end of the DNA aligns better with TRBJ2-7, so the J call may be wrong. The CDR3 sequence is 14 residues long. Germline V gives CDR1 SGHNT, CDR2 YENEEA.

The V call is TRBV27, the J call TRBJ2-3; 10 nucleotides line up with TRBD1. The CDR3 loop spans 17 amino acids. Trimming at V came to 5 bases and at J to 2 bases, leaving 10 bases not matched to a gene. The germline V gene encodes CDR1 MNHEY and CDR2 SMNVEV (reference sequence). CDR3 nucleotides: TGTGCCAGCAGTCCTGGGACAGGGGATCCCGACACAGATACGCAGTATTTT. Residues: CASSPGTGDPDTDTQYF.

This clone rates as medium-sized (0.01 to 0.1%). The same CDR3 also results from other DNA sequences found in this sample. The rearrangement joins TRBV4-3 to TRBJ2-7; 7 nucleotides line up with TRBD2. CDR1 is LGHNA and CDR2 is YSLEER in the germline V gene. This CDR3 region has 15 residues. Trimming took 0 bases from V and 3 from J; bases not matched to a gene: 5. CDR3: CASSQDRGDFYEQYF. For the CDR3, the DNA is TGCGCCAGCAGCCAAGATCGGGGGGACTTCTACGAGCAGTACTTC.

The chain links TRBV9 to TRBJ1-1; D ambiguous. The germline V gene has CDR1 SGDLS and CDR2 YYNGEE. The CDR3 is made up of 15 amino acids. Between the trimmed V and J ends, which lost 3 bases and 7 bases, there was a span of 19 bases. Here the CDR3 DNA reads TGTGCCAGCAGCGCCGATCCTGGTAGCCCGCATGAAGCTTTCTTT. Translated: CASSADPGSPHEAFF.

V is TRBV5-4 and J is TRBJ2-3; D unresolved. This CDR3 has 14 residues. From germline, CDR1 is SGHNT and CDR2 YYREEE (reference sequence). The V gene lost 4 bases and the J gene lost 5 bases, with 14 bases spanning the gap. The CDR3 sequence is CASSPEIAEDTQYF. The CDR3, as DNA: TGTGCCAGCAGCCCGGAGATAGCCGAAGATACGCAGTATTTT. The variable domain in full, completed from reference TRBV5-4 and TRBJ2-3, reads ETGVTQSPTHLIKTRGQQVTLRCSSQSGHNTVSWYQQALGQGPQFIFQYYREEENGRGNFPPRFSGLQFPNYSSELNVNALELDDSALYLCASSPEIAEDTQYFGPGTRLTVL.

The chain employs TRBV15 and TRBJ2-5; possible D gene TRBD2, 6 bases. V shed 2 bases and J shed 5 bases, with 12 bases lying between them. Germline lookup yields CDR1 LNHNV and CDR2 YYDKDF (reference sequence). The CDR3 covers 14 residues. CDR3 nucleotides: TGTGCCACCAGCAGACACGGGGAGGCTGAGACCCAGTACTTC. Translated, it gives CATSRHGEAETQYF.

This clone has just one count. This chain uses TRBV6-5 with TRBJ2-7; either TRBD1 or TRBD2 may fit D (5 bases each). CDR3 size: 11 residues. Trimming took 6 bases from V and 5 from J, leaving 8 bases between them. Germline CDR1 and CDR2: MNHEY and SVGAGI. CDR3 residues: CASSWGNEQYF. The CDR3 nucleotides read TGTGCCAGCAGCTGGGGGAACGAGCAGTACTTC.

This sequence joins TRBV27 and TRBJ2-7; D is ambiguous. V was shortened by 5 bases and J by 3 bases, with 5 bases between the two germline ends. The CDR3 has 11 amino acids. Germline V gene lookup returns CDR1 MNHEY and CDR2 SMNVEV (reference sequence). DNA for the CDR3: TGTGCCAGCAGTCCCGGCTACGAGCAGTACTTC. Its translation is CASSPGYEQYF.

This chain connects TRBV19 to TRBJ1-2; D remains unclear. Deletions cut 7 bases from V and 4 bases from J, with 10 bases between. The CDR3 runs to 12 residues. CDR1 and CDR2 (germline): LNHDA, SQIVND (reference sequence). This CDR3 is CASTPTSYGYTF. CDR3 nucleotide sequence: TGTGCCAGTACCCCGACCTCCTATGGCTACACCTTC. The whole variable domain, remainder taken from reference TRBV19 and TRBJ1-2, is DGGITQSPKYLFRKEGQNVTLSCEQNLNHDAMYWYRQDPGQGLRLIYYSQIVNDFQKGDIAEGYSVSREKKESFPLTVTSAQKNPTAFYLCASTPTSYGYTFGSGTRLTVV.

This clone was found a few times. This CDR3 reads CASSPGTTLYEQYF. The CDR3 DNA reads as TGTGCCAGCAGTCCCGGGACAACACTTTACGAGCAGTACTTC. The chain recombines TRBV6-6 with TRBJ2-7; D may be TRBD1 (6 bases). The CDR3 contains 14 residues. CDR1 and CDR2 (germline): MNHNY, SVGAGI (reference sequence). Deletions cut 5 bases from V and 4 bases from J, with 15 bases between.

V usage is TRBV29-1 and J usage is TRBJ2-3, with D perhaps matching TRBD1 (6 bases). V gave up 6 bases and J gave up 2 bases, with 21 bases separating them. Germline-derived CDR1 and CDR2 are SQVTM and ANQGSEA. The CDR3 covers 16 residues. The chain's CDR3 is CSVVLTGRGPTDTQYF. CDR3 DNA: TGCAGCGTCGTTCTTACAGGGAGAGGGCCCACAGATACGCAGTATTTT.

This chain uses TRBV28 with TRBJ2-5; D possibly corresponds to TRBD2 (6 bases). The germline gives CDR1 MDHEN, CDR2 SYDVKM. There are 17 residues in the CDR3. Trimming shortened V by 1 base and J by 2 bases, and 17 bases separated the two germline ends. The CDR3 here is CASSLLLREAGQETQYF. CDR3 coding DNA: TGTGCCAGCAGTTTATTGCTGAGGGAGGCAGGTCAAGAGACCCAGTACTTC.

The chain joins TRBV9 to TRBJ1-1; D may be TRBD1 (6 bases). CDR1 is SGDLS and CDR2 is YYNGEE in the germline V gene. The V end lost 5 bases, the J end lost 4 bases, and 15 bases lay between the germline ends. CDR3 length: 14 amino acids. CDR3 nucleotide sequence: TGTGCCAGCAGTTCAGGGGCCAGGGTCACTGAAGCTTTCTTT. Translated: CASSSGARVTEAFF. Using reference TRBV9 and TRBJ1-1 for the parts outside the CDR3, the full variable domain is DSGVTQTPKHLITATGQRVTLRCSPRSGDLSVYWYQQSLDQGLQFLIQYYNGEERAKGNILERFSAQQFPDLHSELNLSSLELGDSALYFCASSSGARVTEAFFGQGTRLTVV.

J is TRBJ1-1 and V is TRBV6-5; TRBD1 might be the D (5 bases). The CDR3 spans 13 residues. Trimming shortened V by 6 bases and J by 3 bases, and 11 bases separated the two germline ends. Germline V gene data show CDR1 as MNHEY and CDR2 as SVGAGI. CDR3 nucleotides: TGTGCCAGCAGGCAGGGACTCTACACTGAAGCTTTCTTT. Protein: CASRQGLYTEAFF.

CDR3: CASSPGTGDYGYTF. CDR3 sequence (DNA): TGTGCCAGTAGTCCTGGGACAGGAGACTATGGCTACACCTTC. The V gene is TRBV19, the J gene TRBJ1-2, with 8 nucleotides matching TRBD1. Losses at the gene ends were 5 bases for V and 3 bases for J; bases not matched to a gene: 5. The V gene's germline CDR1 is LNHDA and CDR2 SQIVND (reference sequence). The CDR3 totals 14 residues.